These T cell receptor beta chains were read from a single sample in a study of blood T cell repertoires in COVID-19. The method was immunoSEQ multiplex PCR; TCRdb's version includes in-frame clones alone and lacks a portion of them. This table holds 40,000 to 50,000 clones, 88% found once. Sample: peripheral blood. The receptors stem from a human donor in a cohort sampled during active COVID-19. Both conserved end residues are part of each CDR3. Fields, in order: V gene, clone size, J gene, D gene, CDR3 DNA, CDR3 protein. The D gene is left open where the match is weak. Expanded clones are given a class, and other clones once, few, many or no size at all.

v_gene: TRBV10-3
abundance: NA
j_gene: TRBJ2-1
d_gene: TRBD1
CDR3nt: TGTGCCATCAGTGAGACTCTGGGGACAGGGAACAATGAGCAGTTCTTC
CDR3aa: CAISETLGTGNNEQFF

v_gene: TRBV5-1
abundance: NA
j_gene: TRBJ2-6
d_gene: NA
CDR3nt: TGCGCCAGCAGCCGTCCCACGGGGGTCGCGGGGGCCAACGTCCTGACTTTC
CDR3aa: CASSRPTGVAGANVLTF

v_gene: TRBV5-5
abundance: NA
j_gene: TRBJ1-1
d_gene: NA
CDR3nt: TGTGCCAGCAGCTTGCGGGTAGAAAACACTGAAGCTTTCTTT
CDR3aa: CASSLRVENTEAFF

v_gene: TRBV19
abundance: NA
j_gene: TRBJ2-1
d_gene: TRBD2
CDR3nt: TGTGCCAGTAGTATATCGCGGGAGTGGGCCTACAATGAGCAGTTCTTC
CDR3aa: CASSISREWAYNEQFF

v_gene: TRBV2
abundance: NA
j_gene: TRBJ2-3
d_gene: TRBD2
CDR3nt: TGTGCCAGCAGTGAAGTGGGACTAGCGGGAGCTTTAGATACGCAGTATTTT
CDR3aa: CASSEVGLAGALDTQYF

v_gene: TRBV11-3
abundance: NA
j_gene: TRBJ1-1
d_gene: TRBD1
CDR3nt: TGTGCCAGCAGCCCAGGACAGGGGATCTCTGAAGCTTTCTTT
CDR3aa: CASSPGQGISEAFF

v_gene: TRBV9
abundance: NA
j_gene: TRBJ2-7
d_gene: NA
CDR3nt: TGTGCCAGCAGCCCTCGCGTTGGTCCGCCCGACGAGCAGTACTTC
CDR3aa: CASSPRVGPPDEQYF

v_gene: TRBV27
abundance: NA
j_gene: TRBJ1-1
d_gene: TRBD1
CDR3nt: TGTGCCAGCAGTTCCAGGGGGCTTAGCACTGAAGCTTTCTTT
CDR3aa: CASSSRGLSTEAFF

v_gene: TRBV14
abundance: NA
j_gene: TRBJ2-6
d_gene: NA
CDR3nt: TGTGCCAGCAGCGCTCACAGCCAGGGGGCCAACGTCCTGACTTTC
CDR3aa: CASSAHSQGANVLTF

v_gene: TRBV27
abundance: NA
j_gene: TRBJ2-3
d_gene: TRBD1
CDR3nt: TGTGCCAGCGGAGAGGGGGCGATTGCAGATACGCAGTATTTT
CDR3aa: CASGEGAIADTQYF

v_gene: TRBV10-3
abundance: NA
j_gene: TRBJ2-6
d_gene: TRBD2
CDR3nt: TGTGCCATCAGTGAGTTTTCAGGGAGGGCTAGCGGGAGTTCCTCTGGGGCCAACGTCCTGACTTTC
CDR3aa: CAISEFSGRASGSSSGANVLTF

v_gene: TRBV7-9
abundance: NA
j_gene: TRBJ2-1
d_gene: NA
CDR3nt: TGTGCCAGCAGCTCCGGCGGCGGGATGGAGGGGAATGAGCAGTTCTTC
CDR3aa: CASSSGGGMEGNEQFF

v_gene: TRBV19
abundance: NA
j_gene: TRBJ2-2
d_gene: NA
CDR3nt: TGTGCCAGTAGTATAGCCGTGAGGGACACCGGGGAGCTGTTTTTT
CDR3aa: CASSIAVRDTGELFF

v_gene: TRBV14
abundance: few
j_gene: TRBJ1-3
d_gene: NA
CDR3nt: TGTGCCAGCAGCCAGTTTCGCAGGTCGGACACCATATATTTT
CDR3aa: CASSQFRRSDTIYF

v_gene: TRBV23-1
abundance: NA
j_gene: TRBJ2-1
d_gene: NA
CDR3nt: TGCGCCAGCACGGACAGGGTGGAACGGGAGGTCACCTACAATGAGCAGTTCTTC
CDR3aa: CASTDRVEREVTYNEQFF

v_gene: TRBV6-5
abundance: NA
j_gene: TRBJ1-1
d_gene: NA
CDR3nt: TGTGCCAGCAGGACAGAGTTCCCCCTGAACACTGAAGCTTTCTTT
CDR3aa: CASRTEFPLNTEAFF

v_gene: TRBV2
abundance: NA
j_gene: TRBJ1-5
d_gene: NA
CDR3nt: TGTGCCAGCAGTGACCGGACAGACAATCAGCCCCAGCATTTT
CDR3aa: CASSDRTDNQPQHF

v_gene: TRBV5-8
abundance: NA
j_gene: TRBJ2-7
d_gene: TRBD1
CDR3nt: TGTGCCAGCAGCTGGGCAGGGGGCTCCTACGAGCAGTACTTC
CDR3aa: CASSWAGGSYEQYF

v_gene: TRBV5-6
abundance: NA
j_gene: TRBJ1-2
d_gene: TRBD1
CDR3nt: TGTGCCAGCAGCCCGGGACAGGCCGTCTATGGCTACACCTTC
CDR3aa: CASSPGQAVYGYTF

v_gene: TRBV9
abundance: NA
j_gene: TRBJ2-5
d_gene: TRBD2
CDR3nt: TGTGCCAGCAGCGTAGAGGCTAGCGGGAGCGTAGAGACCCAGTACTTC
CDR3aa: CASSVEASGSVETQYF

v_gene: TRBV30
abundance: NA
j_gene: TRBJ2-7
d_gene: NA
CDR3nt: TGTGCCCGAGGTGGGGAGAAATACTACGAGCAGTACTTC
CDR3aa: CARGGEKYYEQYF

v_gene: TRBV27
abundance: NA
j_gene: TRBJ2-1
d_gene: TRBD2
CDR3nt: TGTGCCAGCAGTGCGAGGACGGGTTACGGACTAGCGGGGTACAATGAGCAGTTCTTC
CDR3aa: CASSARTGYGLAGYNEQFF

v_gene: TRBV15
abundance: once
j_gene: TRBJ1-1
d_gene: TRBD1
CDR3nt: TGTGCCACCGGACAGGGAGGTGACACTGAAGCTTTCTTT
CDR3aa: CATGQGGDTEAFF

v_gene: TRBV9
abundance: NA
j_gene: TRBJ2-6
d_gene: NA
CDR3nt: TGTGCCAGCACCCGAAACAGGGTAAAGCCAGATGGGGCCAACGTCCTGACTTTC
CDR3aa: CASTRNRVKPDGANVLTF

v_gene: TRBV28
abundance: NA
j_gene: TRBJ1-5
d_gene: NA
CDR3nt: TGTGCCAGCAGACCCGGTCCAGGGTACAATCAGCCCCAGCATTTT
CDR3aa: CASRPGPGYNQPQHF

v_gene: TRBV2
abundance: NA
j_gene: TRBJ2-1
d_gene: TRBD1
CDR3nt: TGTGCCAGCAGTGAATCTAGGACAGGGGGTGGGGATGAGCAGTTCTTC
CDR3aa: CASSESRTGGGDEQFF

v_gene: TRBV4-1
abundance: NA
j_gene: TRBJ2-7
d_gene: NA
CDR3nt: TGCGCCAGCAGCCCGGGACTGACCTCCTACGAGCAGTACTTC
CDR3aa: CASSPGLTSYEQYF

v_gene: TRBV3-1/TRBV3-2
abundance: few
j_gene: TRBJ2-1
d_gene: TRBD2
CDR3nt: TGTGCCAGCAGCCCGCAGCGGGAGGTTGGAAATGAGCAGTTCTTC
CDR3aa: CASSPQREVGNEQFF

v_gene: TRBV10-3
abundance: NA
j_gene: TRBJ2-3
d_gene: TRBD1
CDR3nt: TGTGCCATCAGCCCGGGACAGAGCACAGATACGCAGTATTTT
CDR3aa: CAISPGQSTDTQYF

v_gene: TRBV11-2
abundance: NA
j_gene: TRBJ2-5
d_gene: TRBD1
CDR3nt: TGTGCCAGCAGCTTAGAAGGACAGGGGCAAGAGACCCAGTACTTC
CDR3aa: CASSLEGQGQETQYF

v_gene: TRBV12-5
abundance: NA
j_gene: TRBJ1-2
d_gene: NA
CDR3nt: TGTGCTAGTGGTTTGGGGCCAGGGCTCTATGGCTACACCTTC
CDR3aa: CASGLGPGLYGYTF

v_gene: TRBV9
abundance: NA
j_gene: TRBJ2-7
d_gene: NA
CDR3nt: TGTGCCAGCAGCGTAAGTTGGGGGCCCGCCTACGAGCAGTACTTC
CDR3aa: CASSVSWGPAYEQYF